The 19 T cell receptor beta chains below come from one sample, sequenced in a study of cytomegalovirus exposure and HLA in healthy donors. Assay: immunoSEQ multiplex PCR; the TCRdb copy retains only in-frame clones and omits some. The table has fewer than 90,000 clones, roughly 84% seen once. Sample: PBMCs. These receptor sequences come from a woman aged 18 to 35 in good health and CMV-seropositive.

This clone appeared once. CDR3 region: CSVKAGGADTQYF. CDR3 in DNA: TGCAGCGTCAAAGCGGGGGGGGCGGATACGCAGTATTTT. The J gene is TRBJ2-3, the V gene TRBV29-1, with 10 bases fitting TRBD2. Germline values: CDR1 SQVTM, CDR2 ANQGSEA. Trimming cost V 6 bases and J 6 bases; bases outside gene matches: 6. This CDR3 has 13 amino acids.

The CDR3, as DNA: TGTGCCAGCAGCGTAGTGGCGGGGAGGGCAGATACGCAGTATTTT. Amino acids: CASSVVAGRADTQYF. The chain employs TRBV9 and TRBJ2-3; 7 positions match TRBD2. Germline lookup yields CDR1 SGDLS and CDR2 YYNGEE. The CDR3 spans 15 residues. V lost 0 bases, J lost 4 bases, and 5 bases stayed unmatched.

This chain links TRBV7-9 with TRBJ2-7, with D tentatively TRBD2 (5 bases). The V gene's germline CDR1 is SEHNR and CDR2 FQNEAQ (reference sequence). This CDR3 contains 12 residues. V lost 3 bases and J lost 5, with 8 bases in between. Here the CDR3 DNA reads TGTGCCAGCAGCTTTCCGGGAAACGAGCAGTACTTC. As protein: CASSFPGNEQYF.

J is TRBJ2-3 and V is TRBV10-3; 8 positions match TRBD1. This CDR3 contains 18 residues. The trim removed 4 bases at V and 4 bases at J, leaving 16 bases unmatched. CDR1 ENHRY and CDR2 SYGVKD come from the germline V gene. Written as DNA, the CDR3 is TGTGCCATCAGTGTAACGGACCCCCGGACAGGGAGGTCAGATACGCAGTATTTT. It is translated as CAISVTDPRTGRSDTQYF.

This sequence joins TRBV5-5 and TRBJ2-7; tentative D call: TRBD2 (7 bases). V was trimmed by 0 bases and J by 6 bases, leaving 13 bases between them. Germline V gives CDR1 SGHKS, CDR2 YYEKEE (reference sequence). This CDR3 region has 14 residues. In DNA, the CDR3 is TGTGCCAGCAGCTTGGTGGGGGGGCGGGCCGAGCAGTACTTC. This gives the protein CASSLVGGRAEQYF.

The chain combines TRBV14 with TRBJ1-3; 8 positions match TRBD1. Per the germline V gene, CDR1 is SGHDN and CDR2 is FVKESK. The CDR3 runs to 18 residues. The V and J ends lost 0 bases and 7 bases, in that order; junction bases with no gene match: 14. CDR3 bases: TGTGCCAGCAGCCAAGAACTTTTGGGCCAGGGGGCGAGTAACACCATATATTTT. Translating it yields CASSQELLGQGASNTIYF.

The chain is built from TRBV4-2 and TRBJ2-1; the D gene is possibly TRBD2 (6 bases). Germline assignment: CDR1 LGHNA and CDR2 YNFKEQ. The CDR3 is 17 amino acids. With 0 bases removed from V and 5 bases from J, the gap between germline ends came to 17 bases. In DNA, the CDR3 is TGTGCCAGCAGCCAAGATACTGGGACTTCCTTCCACAATGAGCAGTTCTTC. Translating it yields CASSQDTGTSFHNEQFF.

This clone occurred a few times. The genes are TRBV9 and TRBJ1-4; the match to TRBD1 covers 7 bases. V was clipped by 3 bases and J by 4 bases; unmatched bases: 6. CDR3 size: 15 residues. The germline gives CDR1 SGDLS, CDR2 YYNGEE. For the CDR3, the DNA is TGTGCCAGCAGCGCGGAGGGACAGAATAATGAAAAACTGTTTTTT. It yields the protein CASSAEGQNNEKLFF.

V usage is TRBV6-1 and J usage is TRBJ2-7; D gene unclear. The V end lost 4 bases, the J end lost 6 bases, and 4 bases lay between the germline ends. Germline CDR1 is MNHNS and CDR2 is SASEGT. This CDR3 is 10 amino acids long. The CDR3 coding sequence is TGTGCCAGCAGTGTGCGCGAGCAGTACTTC. It is translated as CASSVREQYF.

This chain connects TRBV10-2 to TRBJ2-2, with D perhaps TRBD1 (5 bases). The germline CDR1 and CDR2 sequences are WSHSY and SAAADI. The ends were cut back, 4 bases at V and 1 base at J, with 7 bases in the middle. CDR3 length: 14 amino acids. CDR3 sequence (DNA): TGCGCCAGCAGTGTTGGACAGAACACCGGGGAGCTGTTTTTT. This encodes CASSVGQNTGELFF.

The CDR3 DNA follows: TGTGCCAGCGCTAATTTCACCATATATTTT. Amino acids: CASANFTIYF. The chain joins TRBV19 to TRBJ1-3; D ambiguous. Germline V gene data show CDR1 as LNHDA and CDR2 as SQIVND (reference sequence). This CDR3 spans 10 amino acids. Trimming took off 9 bases at V and 9 bases at J, with 9 bases between the two ends.

The gene calls are TRBV28 and TRBJ1-4; 7 bases fit TRBD1. Germline CDR1 reads MDHEN; CDR2 reads SYDVKM. The CDR3 extends over 14 amino acids. With 10 bases clipped from V and 4 bases from J, the junction kept 9 bases outside the gene matches. The CDR3 region is CATEGGTVNEKLFF. In nucleotides, the CDR3 is TGTGCCACCGAAGGAGGGACAGTTAATGAAAAACTGTTTTTT.

CDR3 sequence: CASRKGGRKPLYEQYF. CDR3 nucleotide sequence: TGTGCCAGCAGGAAAGGGGGACGGAAGCCCCTCTACGAGCAGTACTTC. The chain couples TRBV6-9 to TRBJ2-7, with D possibly TRBD1 on 6 matching bases. The germline V gene encodes CDR1 MNHGY and CDR2 SVAAGI. Trimming took off 6 bases at V and 3 bases at J, with 21 bases between the two ends. The CDR3 is made up of 16 amino acids.

The CDR3 protein is CASRVDRGSSPLHF. The CDR3 bases are TGTGCCAGCCGGGTAGATAGGGGTTCTTCACCCCTCCACTTT. V and J are TRBV6-5 and TRBJ1-6; perhaps TRBD1 as D (5 bases). V was trimmed by 8 bases and J by 9 bases, leaving 17 bases between them. The CDR3 spans 14 residues. Germline CDR1 MNHEY, CDR2 SVGAGI.

V gene TRBV7-2 combines with J gene TRBJ1-2; D is undetermined. The V and J ends lost 5 bases and 5 bases respectively, with 21 bases between them. Germline lookup yields CDR1 SGHTA and CDR2 FQGNSA. This CDR3 spans 16 amino acids. DNA for the CDR3: TGTGCCAGCAGCCCCAGTGGCGGAGGCGGGAATTATGGCTACACCTTC. It translates to CASSPSGGGGNYGYTF.

The V call is TRBV10-3, the J call TRBJ1-2; 7 nucleotides agree with TRBD1. This CDR3 has 14 amino acids. CDR1 is ENHRY, CDR2 SYGVKD, per germline. Germline trimming cut 11 bases from V and 4 bases from J; bases unmatched to any gene: 13. CDR3 loop: CASTGQAVFYGYTF. The CDR3 DNA sequence: TGTGCCTCGACAGGACAGGCCGTATTCTATGGCTACACCTTC.

The J gene is TRBJ2-3, the V gene TRBV10-1, with 9 bases matching TRBD2. The ends lost 0 bases at V and 2 bases at J; junction bases unmatched: 3. The V gene's germline CDR1 is WNHNN and CDR2 SYGVQD (reference sequence). This CDR3 spans 16 amino acids. CDR3 region: CASSESKRGDTDTQYF. In DNA, the CDR3 is TGCGCCAGCAGTGAGTCCAAGCGGGGGGACACAGATACGCAGTATTTT.

The chain couples TRBV5-1 to TRBJ2-6; D may be TRBD1 (6 bases). Per the germline V gene, CDR1 is SGHRS and CDR2 is YFSETQ. This CDR3 region has 18 residues. Trimming pared 3 bases from V and 0 bases from J, leaving 16 bases between. As DNA, the CDR3 is TGCGCCAGCAGCTCCCCCATGGGACAATCCTCTGGGGCCAACGTCCTGACTTTC. As protein: CASSSPMGQSSGANVLTF.

This rearrangement joins TRBV9 to TRBJ2-2; 9 bases map to TRBD2. The CDR3 extends over 17 amino acids. J gave up 3 bases and V 2 bases, and 8 bases lay outside the gene matches. Germline CDR1 SGDLS, CDR2 YYNGEE. The CDR3 loop reads CASSVDSGGYYTGELFF. The CDR3 DNA reads TGTGCCAGCAGCGTGGATAGCGGGGGATATTACACCGGGGAGCTGTTTTTT. Full variable domain (rest looked up from reference TRBV9 and TRBJ2-2): DSGVTQTPKHLITATGQRVTLRCSPRSGDLSVYWYQQSLDQGLQFLIQYYNGEERAKGNILERFSAQQFPDLHSELNLSSLELGDSALYFCASSVDSGGYYTGELFFGEGSRLTVL.